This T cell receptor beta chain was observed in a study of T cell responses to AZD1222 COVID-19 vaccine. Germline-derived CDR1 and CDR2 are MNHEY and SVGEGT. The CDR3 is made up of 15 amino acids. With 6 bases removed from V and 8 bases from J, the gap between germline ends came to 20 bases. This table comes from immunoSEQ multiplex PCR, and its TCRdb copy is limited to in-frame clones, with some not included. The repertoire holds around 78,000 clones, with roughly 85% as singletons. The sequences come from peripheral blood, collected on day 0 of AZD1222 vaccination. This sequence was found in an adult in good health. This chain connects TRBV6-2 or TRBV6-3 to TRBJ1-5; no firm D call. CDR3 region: CASSLVSGTVEPQHF. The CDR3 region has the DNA TGTGCCAGCAGCCTCGTGTCAGGTACGGTCGAGCCCCAGCATTTT.